This entry describes one TCR beta chain. Allocation to cohorts depended on clinical history reported by the participants. Profiling relied on immunoSEQ multiplex PCR, and the TCRdb table lists in-frame clones only, not all of them. The table lists almost 500,000 clones, less than 90% of them singletons. This specimen comes from a study of blood T cell repertoires in COVID-19. The overall study: Samples came from the United States, Italy and Spain, spanning acute and convalescent COVID-19. From T cells, B-cell-depleted T cells, or PBMCs came the material, which was cDNA or gDNA.

The CDR3 length is 13 residues. With V trimmed by 8 bases and J by 7 bases, 6 bases remained unmatched. The germline V gene encodes CDR1 MNHEY and CDR2 SMNVEV (reference sequence). The chain carries TRBV27 and TRBJ2-7; 12 positions agree with TRBD2. The specimen was PBMCs or T cells enriched from blood (not recorded which). The TCR was taken from a woman aged 60 to 75 who had recovered from COVID-19. The CDR3: CASASGGVYEQYF. CDR3 sequence (DNA): TGTGCCAGCGCTAGCGGGGGGGTCTATGAGCAGTACTTC.